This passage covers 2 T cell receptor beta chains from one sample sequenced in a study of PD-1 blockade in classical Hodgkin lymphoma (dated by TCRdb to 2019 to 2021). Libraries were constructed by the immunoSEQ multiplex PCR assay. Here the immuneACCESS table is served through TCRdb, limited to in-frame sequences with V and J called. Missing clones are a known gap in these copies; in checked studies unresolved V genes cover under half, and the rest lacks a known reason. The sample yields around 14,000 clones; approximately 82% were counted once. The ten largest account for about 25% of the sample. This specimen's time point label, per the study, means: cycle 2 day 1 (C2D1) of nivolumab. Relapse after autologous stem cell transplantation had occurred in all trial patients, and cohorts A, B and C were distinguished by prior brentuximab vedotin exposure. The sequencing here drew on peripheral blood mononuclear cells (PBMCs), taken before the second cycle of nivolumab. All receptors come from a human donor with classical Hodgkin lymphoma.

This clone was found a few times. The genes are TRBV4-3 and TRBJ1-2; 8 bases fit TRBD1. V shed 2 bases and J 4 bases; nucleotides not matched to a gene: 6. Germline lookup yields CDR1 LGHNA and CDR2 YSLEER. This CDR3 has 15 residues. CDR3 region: CASSQYGQGSYGYTF. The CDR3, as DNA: TGCGCCAGCAGCCAATACGGACAGGGTTCCTATGGCTACACCTTC.

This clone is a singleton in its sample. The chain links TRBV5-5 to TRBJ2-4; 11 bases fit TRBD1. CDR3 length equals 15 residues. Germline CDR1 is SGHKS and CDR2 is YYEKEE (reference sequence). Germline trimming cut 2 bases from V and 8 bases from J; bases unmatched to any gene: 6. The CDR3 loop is CASSFGQGAEYIQYF. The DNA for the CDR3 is TGTGCCAGCAGCTTCGGACAGGGGGCCGAGTACATTCAGTACTTC. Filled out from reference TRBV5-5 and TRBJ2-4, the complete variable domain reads DAGVTQSPTHLIKTRGQQVTLRCSPISGHKSVSWYQQVLGQGPQFIFQYYEKEERGRGNFPDRFSARQFPNYSSELNVNALLLGDSALYLCASSFGQGAEYIQYFGAGTRLSVL.